This T cell receptor (beta chain) was documented in a study of Graves' ophthalmopathy and Graves' hyperthyroidism. This clonotype showed up just a few times. Amplifying from RNA transcripts, the study obtained TCR beta CDR3 regions. Scientists carried out first-round RT-PCR using HTBI primers and then a second-round multiplex PCR. Using its own MiXCR run on the multiplex PCR reads, TCRdb lists one record per CDR3 protein. The sample holds 400,000 to 500,000 distinct CDR3 sequences, roughly 21% seen once. This sequence originates from a woman between 18 and 30 years old with stable Graves' hyperthyroidism. Source material: peripheral blood.

This chain's CDR3 is CASRPDRSPGETQYF. The DNA of the CDR3 is TGTGCCAGCAGACCCGACAGGTCCCCCGGTGAGACCCAGTACTTC. The V and J genes are TRBV2 and TRBJ2-5, with D possibly being TRBD1 (6 bases). Germline CDR1 is SNHLY and CDR2 is FYNNEI. The CDR3 has 15 amino acids. The V end was cut by 6 bases, the J end by 5 bases, with 19 bases between.